The present T cell receptor (beta chain) was sequenced within a study of blood T cell repertoires in COVID-19. Whole-study context: PBMCs, B-cell-depleted T cells, or T cells were the source of the cDNA or gDNA that made up the material.

Between the trimmed V and J ends, which lost 2 bases and 4 bases, there was a span of 11 bases. The germline CDR1 and CDR2 sequences are MNHEY and SVGAGI. The CDR3 runs to 14 residues. Libraries were prepared by immunoSEQ multiplex PCR; TCRdb keeps only in-frame clonotypes and omits some of them. Of some 350,000 clones in the sample, around 87% are singletons; the top ten hold under 3%. The TCR comes from a human donor in a cohort sampled during active COVID-19. The chain has TRBV6-5 and TRBJ2-5; perhaps TRBD2 as D (6 bases). Source material: peripheral blood. The CDR3 DNA is TGTGCCAGCAGTTACAGGGGAGGACCAGAGACCCAGTACTTC. It specifies CASSYRGGPETQYF.